What follows are 12 T cell receptor beta chains derived from one specimen sequenced in a study of cytomegalovirus exposure and HLA in healthy donors (dated by TCRdb to 2016 to 2017). The receptor library was made with the immunoSEQ multiplex PCR assay. The multiplex PCR relied on a mix of 60 forward primers for TCR Vbeta segments and 13 reverse primers for TCR Jbeta segments. As stored in TCRdb, this immuneACCESS dataset retains in-frame rearrangements with V and J assigned. A fraction of the clones does not appear; measured against another copy, unresolved V genes explain less than half of the discrepancy, and the remainder lacks a known reason. The sample table includes some 200,000 clones. The ten largest make up about 0.81% of the sample. Specimen: PBMCs. The receptors derive from a woman between 18 and 29 years old in good health and CMV-seropositive.

The chain carries TRBV7-9 and TRBJ2-7; the D gene is possibly TRBD2 (7 bases). This CDR3 contains 15 residues. The V end lost 5 bases, the J end lost 2 bases, and 16 bases lay between the germline ends. Germline-derived CDR1 and CDR2 are SEHNR and FQNEAQ (reference sequence). The CDR3 DNA follows: TGTGCCAGCAGCGCCGGGGAGGGGACACCCTACGAGCAGTACTTC. Protein product: CASSAGEGTPYEQYF.

J is TRBJ1-2 and V is TRBV6-5, with D possibly TRBD1 on 6 matching bases. The CDR3 totals 14 residues. The germline V and J ends were trimmed by 7 bases and 0 bases, with 12 bases remaining between them. The germline V gene has CDR1 MNHEY and CDR2 SVGAGI. The CDR3 region is CASTATGPNYGYTF. For the CDR3, the DNA is TGTGCCAGCACCGCGACAGGTCCTAACTATGGCTACACCTTC.

The J gene is TRBJ1-5, the V gene TRBV4-3; 11 bases align to TRBD1. V lost 0 bases and J lost 6; bases outside the gene matches: 1. Germline CDR1 LGHNA, CDR2 YSLEER. This CDR3 has 15 amino acids. As DNA, the CDR3 is TGCGCCAGCAGCCAAGACGGGACAGGGGGTCAGCCCCAGCATTTT. Translating gives CASSQDGTGGQPQHF.

The chain recombines TRBV2 with TRBJ2-2; weak D call: TRBD1 (5 bases). V lost 5 bases and J lost 2, with 12 bases in between. Germline V gene sequence: CDR1 SNHLY, CDR2 FYNNEI. The length of the CDR3 is 15 residues. CDR3 bases: TGTGCCAGCAGTCTTGGCAGGGTCAACACCGGGGAGCTGTTTTTT. Translating it yields CASSLGRVNTGELFF.

The rearrangement joins TRBV29-1 to TRBJ2-7, with a weak D call TRBD2 (6 bases). Germline V gene lookup returns CDR1 SQVTM and CDR2 ANQGSEA. The CDR3 runs 14 residues. Trimming removed 1 base from V and 0 bases from J, with 10 bases in between. As DNA, the CDR3 is TGCAGCGTTGAAGGCGGGGAGAGCTCCTACGAGCAGTACTTC. Translated, it gives CSVEGGESSYEQYF.

The J gene is TRBJ1-1, the V gene TRBV9; perhaps TRBD1 as D (6 bases). This CDR3 comprises 15 residues. Between the trimmed V and J ends, which lost 1 base and 1 base, there was a span of 11 bases. CDR1 SGDLS and CDR2 YYNGEE come from the germline V gene. The CDR3 loop reads CASSVPGGANTEAFF. The CDR3 nucleotides read TGTGCCAGCAGCGTACCCGGGGGGGCGAACACTGAAGCTTTCTTT.

The CDR3 protein is CASSLGANSGNTIYF. CDR3 sequence (DNA): TGTGCCAGCAGCCTAGGGGCGAACTCTGGAAACACCATATATTTT. The chain uses TRBV7-3 and TRBJ1-3; D is possibly TRBD1 (5 bases). This CDR3 is 15 amino acids long. Germline V gives CDR1 SGHTA, CDR2 FQGTGA. V dropped 5 bases and J dropped 0 bases, with 11 bases sitting between them.

V usage is TRBV4-3 and J usage is TRBJ2-4, with 7 bases identical to TRBD2. This CDR3 region has 15 residues. Germline V gene data show CDR1 as LGHNA and CDR2 as YSLEER. After removal of 4 bases from V and 2 bases from J, the junction contained 5 bases not matched to a gene. CDR3 in amino acids: CASSLQRETKNIQYF. In DNA form, the CDR3 reads TGCGCCAGCAGCCTTCAGCGGGAAACCAAAAACATTCAGTACTTC.

This chain links TRBV2 with TRBJ1-5; D might be TRBD1 (6 bases). Trimming stripped 4 bases from V and 4 bases from J, with 14 bases between. CDR3 length: 15 residues. The germline gives CDR1 SNHLY, CDR2 FYNNEI. CDR3 loop: CASSGADSWNQPQHF. In DNA, the CDR3 is TGTGCCAGCAGTGGGGCGGACAGTTGGAATCAGCCCCAGCATTTT.

This chain joins TRBV2 and TRBJ2-7, with TRBD2 matching over 8 bases. The CDR3 runs 15 residues. Germline CDR1 SNHLY, CDR2 FYNNEI. Losses at the gene ends were 2 bases for V and 7 bases for J; bases not matched to a gene: 10. CDR3 residues: CASSERLAGSPEQYF. CDR3 bases: TGTGCCAGCAGTGAAAGGCTAGCGGGTTCCCCAGAGCAGTACTTC.

The rearrangement joins TRBV10-3 to TRBJ2-7; TRBD1 agrees at 8 bases. The CDR3 sequence is 13 residues long. V gave up 8 bases and J gave up 5 bases; unmatched junction bases: 8. Looked up from germline, CDR1 is ENHRY and CDR2 is SYGVKD. The CDR3 loop reads CAISIGQGNEQYF. The CDR3 DNA is TGTGCCATCTCCATAGGACAGGGCAACGAGCAGTACTTC.

V and J are TRBV4-3 and TRBJ1-1; no definite D call. There are 15 residues in the CDR3. Germline lookup yields CDR1 LGHNA and CDR2 YSLEER. V was cut by 1 base and J by 3 bases, with 12 bases left in between. The CDR3 is CASSQGPREDTEAFF. The DNA for the CDR3 is TGCGCCAGCAGCCAAGGCCCGAGGGAGGACACTGAAGCTTTCTTT.